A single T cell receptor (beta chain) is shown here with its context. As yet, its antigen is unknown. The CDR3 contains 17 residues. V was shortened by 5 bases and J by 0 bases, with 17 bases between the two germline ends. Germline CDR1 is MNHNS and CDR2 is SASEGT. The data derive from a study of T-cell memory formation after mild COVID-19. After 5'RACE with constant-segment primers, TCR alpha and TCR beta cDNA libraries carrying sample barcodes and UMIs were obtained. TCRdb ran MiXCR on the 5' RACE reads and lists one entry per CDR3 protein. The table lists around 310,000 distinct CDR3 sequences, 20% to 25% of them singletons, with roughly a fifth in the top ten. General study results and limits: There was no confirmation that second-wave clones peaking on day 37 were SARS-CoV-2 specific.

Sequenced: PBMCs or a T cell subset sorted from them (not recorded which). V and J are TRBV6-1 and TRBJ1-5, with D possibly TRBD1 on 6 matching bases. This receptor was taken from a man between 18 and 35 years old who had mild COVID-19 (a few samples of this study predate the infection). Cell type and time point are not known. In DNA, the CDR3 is TGTGCCAGCAGTTCTACAGGGATGGTCTTTAGCAATCAGCCCCAGCATTTT. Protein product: CASSSTGMVFSNQPQHF.